These 13 T cell receptor beta chains came from one sample sequenced in a study of T-cell memory formation after mild COVID-19. TCRdb re-analysed the 5' RACE reads in MiXCR, keeping a single row per CDR3 protein. The data contain 530,000 or so distinct CDR3 sequences, roughly a sixth of them singletons. Sequenced material: PBMCs or a T cell subset sorted from them (not recorded which). All receptors derive from an adult woman who had mild COVID-19 (a few samples of this study predate the infection). Cell type and time point are not known.

This clonotype was detected a few times. This chain links TRBV15 with TRBJ2-3, with 8 positions matching TRBD1. The J segment lost 4 bases and the V segment lost 3 bases, leaving 6 bases of the junction unmatched. CDR3 length: 15 residues. Germline assignment: CDR1 LNHNV and CDR2 YYDKDF (reference sequence). This CDR3 reads CATSSLGQGADTQYF. The DNA of the CDR3 is TGTGCCACCAGCAGCCTAGGACAGGGAGCAGATACGCAGTATTTT. Full variable domain (missing parts from reference TRBV15 and TRBJ2-3): DAMVIQNPRYQVTQFGKPVTLSCSQTLNHNVMYWYQQKSSQAPKLLFHYYDKDFNNEADTPDNFQSRRPNTSFCFLDIRSPGLGDTAMYLCATSSLGQGADTQYFGPGTRLTVL.

The V call is TRBV29-1, the J call TRBJ2-5; TRBD2 might be the D (6 bases). The CDR3 spans 15 residues. With 7 bases removed from V and 7 bases from J, the gap between germline ends came to 25 bases. Germline assignment: CDR1 SQVTM and CDR2 ANQGSEA. The CDR3 coding sequence is TGCAGCGGAGCCCGGGACTCAAACTCGGGGGTGACCCAGTACTTC. Translation gives CSGARDSNSGVTQYF.

The chain couples TRBV5-6 to TRBJ2-3; a weak D match, TRBD1 (6 bases). The germline V gene encodes CDR1 SGHDT and CDR2 YYEEEE. The V end was cut by 2 bases, the J end by 0 bases, with 16 bases between. The CDR3 contains 17 residues. Here the CDR3 reads CASSLTIGTKSTDTQYF. The CDR3 DNA follows: TGTGCCAGCAGCTTAACTATCGGGACAAAAAGCACAGATACGCAGTATTTT.

This clonotype appeared a few times. V and J are TRBV12-3 or TRBV12-4 and TRBJ1-1, with 10 positions matching TRBD1. Trimming cost V 5 bases and J 6 bases; bases outside gene matches: 0. CDR3 size: 12 residues. CDR3: CASSGTGAEAFF. In DNA form, the CDR3 reads TGTGCCAGCAGTGGGACAGGGGCTGAAGCTTTCTTT.

The V and J genes are TRBV6-2 or TRBV6-3 and TRBJ1-2; 7 bases line up with TRBD1. This CDR3 spans 14 amino acids. V dropped 0 bases and J dropped 4; count of bases not matched to a gene: 2. Germline V gene sequence: CDR1 MNHEY, CDR2 SVGEGT. CDR3 in DNA: TGTGCCAGCAGTTACTCGAGGGACAGCTATGGCTACACCTTC. Translation: CASSYSRDSYGYTF.

CDR3 sequence reads: CATSEWDHSSYNEQFF. The CDR3 DNA follows: TGTGCCACCAGTGAATGGGACCATAGCTCCTACAATGAGCAGTTCTTC. This rearrangement joins TRBV24-1 to TRBJ2-1, with D tentatively TRBD1 or TRBD2 (5 bases each). Germline V CDR1 and CDR2: KGHDR, SFDVKD. The V gene lost 4 bases and the J gene lost 0 bases, with 12 bases spanning the gap. This CDR3 has 16 amino acids.

The gene calls are TRBV12-3 or TRBV12-4 and TRBJ2-7; 8 bases match TRBD1. The length of the CDR3 is 15 residues. V dropped 3 bases and J dropped 6; count of bases not matched to a gene: 10. The CDR3 reads CASSFNGRGHFEQYF. The CDR3, as DNA: TGTGCCAGCAGTTTCAACGGCAGGGGGCATTTCGAGCAGTACTTC.

This clonotype was counted a few times. The chain couples TRBV3-1 to TRBJ2-3; 13 bases agree with TRBD2. The CDR3 consists of 17 residues. Germline V gene data show CDR1 as LGHDT and CDR2 as YNNKEL (reference sequence). After removal of 4 bases from V and 2 bases from J, the junction contained 6 bases not matched to a gene. The CDR3 nucleotides read TGTGCCAGCAGCCTAGGACTAGCGGGGGCCTACACAGATACGCAGTATTTT. Its protein is CASSLGLAGAYTDTQYF.

This clonotype was counted ten times or more. The rearrangement joins TRBV7-2 to TRBJ1-1; TRBD1 agrees at 9 bases. The CDR3 has 15 amino acids. Germline V gene sequence: CDR1 SGHTA, CDR2 FQGNSA. V lost 5 bases to trimming and J lost 5 bases; unmatched junction nucleotides: 9. The CDR3 nucleotides read TGTGCCAGCAGCCCCCAACAGGGGGCCTTTACTGAAGCTTTCTTT. Translating it yields CASSPQQGAFTEAFF.

This sequence joins TRBV4-2 and TRBJ2-5, with 10 bases fitting TRBD2. The CDR3 loop spans 16 amino acids. The J segment lost 2 bases and the V segment lost 0 bases, leaving 3 bases of the junction unmatched. Looked up from germline, CDR1 is LGHNA and CDR2 is YNFKEQ. The CDR3 spells CASSQEVLAGQETQYF. In DNA form, the CDR3 reads TGTGCCAGCAGCCAAGAAGTACTAGCGGGGCAAGAGACCCAGTACTTC.

This clonotype was picked up a small number of times. J is TRBJ1-5 and V is TRBV7-9, with D maybe TRBD1 (5 bases). The CDR3 contains 15 residues. CDR1 SEHNR and CDR2 FQNEAQ come from the germline V gene (reference sequence). Trimming took 4 bases from V and 2 from J, leaving 12 bases between them. The CDR3 spells CASSSGGYGNQPQHF. DNA of the CDR3: TGTGCCAGCAGCTCCGGGGGATACGGCAATCAGCCCCAGCATTTT.

The rearrangement joins TRBV29-1 to TRBJ1-4; 7 positions agree with TRBD1. Germline V CDR1 and CDR2: SQVTM, ANQGSEA. The trim removed 5 bases at V and 7 bases at J, leaving 7 bases unmatched. The CDR3 has 13 residues. The CDR3 loop reads CSVSGQAREKLFF. The CDR3 bases are TGCAGCGTTTCTGGACAGGCGCGTGAAAAACTGTTTTTT. Looking up the rest from reference TRBV29-1 and TRBJ1-4 gives the full variable domain: SAVISQKPSRDICQRGTSLTIQCQVDSQVTMMFWYRQQPGQSLTLIATANQGSEATYESGFVIDKFPISRPNLTFSTLTVSNMSPEDSSIYLCSVSGQAREKLFFGSGTQLSVL.

In this sample, this clonotype turned up a few times. V is TRBV24-1 and J is TRBJ1-5; unclear D gene. Germline CDR1 reads KGHDR; CDR2 reads SFDVKD. This CDR3 is built from 12 residues. Trimming stripped 3 bases from V and 4 bases from J, with 3 bases between. CDR3 nucleotide sequence: TGTGCCACCAGTGATAATAATCAGCCCCAGCATTTT. Translating gives CATSDNNQPQHF.